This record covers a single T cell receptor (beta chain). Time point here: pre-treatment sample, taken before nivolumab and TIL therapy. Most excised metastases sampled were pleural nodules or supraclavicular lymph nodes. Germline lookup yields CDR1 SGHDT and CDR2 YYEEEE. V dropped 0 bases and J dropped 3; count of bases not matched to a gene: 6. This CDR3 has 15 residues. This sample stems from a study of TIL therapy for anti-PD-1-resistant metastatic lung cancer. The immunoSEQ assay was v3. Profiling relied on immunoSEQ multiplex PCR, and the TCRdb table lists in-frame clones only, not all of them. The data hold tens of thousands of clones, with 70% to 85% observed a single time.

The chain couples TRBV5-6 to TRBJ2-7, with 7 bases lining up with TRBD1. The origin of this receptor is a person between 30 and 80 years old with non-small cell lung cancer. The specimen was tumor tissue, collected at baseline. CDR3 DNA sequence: TGTGCCAGCAGCTTGGGTTCCGGGACAGTCTACGAGCAGTACTTC. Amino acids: CASSLGSGTVYEQYF. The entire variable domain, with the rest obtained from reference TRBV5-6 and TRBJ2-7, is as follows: DAGVTQSPTHLIKTRGQQVTLRCSPKSGHDTVSWYQQALGQGPQFIFQYYEEEERQRGNFPDRFSGHQFPNYSSELNVNALLLGDSALYLCASSLGSGTVYEQYFGPGTRLTVT.